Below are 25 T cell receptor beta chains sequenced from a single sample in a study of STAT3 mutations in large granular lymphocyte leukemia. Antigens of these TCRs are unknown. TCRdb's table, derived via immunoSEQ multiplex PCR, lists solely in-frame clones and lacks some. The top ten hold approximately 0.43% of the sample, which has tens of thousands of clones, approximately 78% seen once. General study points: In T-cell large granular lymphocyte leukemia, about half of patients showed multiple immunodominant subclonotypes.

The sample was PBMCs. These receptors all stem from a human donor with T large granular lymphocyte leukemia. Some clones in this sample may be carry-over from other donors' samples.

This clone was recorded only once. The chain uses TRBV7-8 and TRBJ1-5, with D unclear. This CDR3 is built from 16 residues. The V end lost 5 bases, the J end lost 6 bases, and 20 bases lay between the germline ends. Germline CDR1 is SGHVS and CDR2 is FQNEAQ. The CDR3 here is CASSPAEGTRGQPQHF. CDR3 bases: TGTGCCAGCAGCCCGGCCGAGGGCACTCGCGGTCAGCCCCAGCATTTT.

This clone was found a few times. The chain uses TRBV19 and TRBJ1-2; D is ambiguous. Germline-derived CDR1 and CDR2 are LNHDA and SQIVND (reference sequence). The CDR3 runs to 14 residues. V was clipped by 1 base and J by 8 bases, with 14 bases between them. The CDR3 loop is CASSIARLNEGYTF. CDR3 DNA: TGTGCCAGTAGTATAGCCCGCTTGAACGAGGGCTACACCTTC.

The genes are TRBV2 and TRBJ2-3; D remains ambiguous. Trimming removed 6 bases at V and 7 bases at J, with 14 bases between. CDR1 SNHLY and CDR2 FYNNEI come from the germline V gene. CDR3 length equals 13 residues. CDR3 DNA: TGTGCCAGCAGCTCTGACGCTTATAATACGCAGTATTTT. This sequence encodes CASSSDAYNTQYF.

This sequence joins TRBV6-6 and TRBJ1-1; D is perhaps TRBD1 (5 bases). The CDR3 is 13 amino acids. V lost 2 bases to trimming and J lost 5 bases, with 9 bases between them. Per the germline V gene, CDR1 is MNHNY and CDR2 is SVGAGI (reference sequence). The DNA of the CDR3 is TGTGCCAGCAGTTACGGTGGGGGGACTGAAGCTTTCTTT. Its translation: CASSYGGGTEAFF.

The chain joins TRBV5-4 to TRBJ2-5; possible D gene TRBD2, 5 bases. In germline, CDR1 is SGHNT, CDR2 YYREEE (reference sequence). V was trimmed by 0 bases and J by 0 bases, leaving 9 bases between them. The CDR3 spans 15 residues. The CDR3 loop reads CASSLALADQETQYF. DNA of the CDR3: TGTGCCAGCAGCTTGGCGCTAGCCGACCAAGAGACCCAGTACTTC.

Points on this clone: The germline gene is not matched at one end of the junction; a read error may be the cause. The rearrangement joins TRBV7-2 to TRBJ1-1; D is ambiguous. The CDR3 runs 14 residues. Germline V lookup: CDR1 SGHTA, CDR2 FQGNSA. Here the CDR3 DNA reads TGTGCCAGCAGCCTAGCCCAGGTGAACACTGAAGCTTTCTTT. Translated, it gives CASSLAQVNTEAFF.

CDR3 loop: CASSESTVSNQPQHF. In DNA, the CDR3 is TGTGCCAGCAGTGAAAGTACGGTGAGCAATCAGCCCCAGCATTTT. V gene TRBV6-1 combines with J gene TRBJ1-5; no reliable D call. The V and J ends lost 2 bases and 1 base respectively, with 9 bases between them. The CDR3 has 15 residues. Germline loops: CDR1 MNHNS, CDR2 SASEGT.

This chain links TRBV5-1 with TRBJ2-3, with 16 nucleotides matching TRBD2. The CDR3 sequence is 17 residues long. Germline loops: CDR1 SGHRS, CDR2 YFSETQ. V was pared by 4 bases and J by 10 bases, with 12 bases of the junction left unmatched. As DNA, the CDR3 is TGCGCCAGCAGCCCTCCGGGACTAGCGGGGGGGCCGGGTGCGCAGTATTTT. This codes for CASSPPGLAGGPGAQYF.

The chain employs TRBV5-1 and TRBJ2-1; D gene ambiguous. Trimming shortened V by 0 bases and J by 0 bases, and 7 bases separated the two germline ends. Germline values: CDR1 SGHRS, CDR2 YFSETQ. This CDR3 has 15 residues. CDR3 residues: CASSLAGSSYNEQFF. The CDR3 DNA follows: TGCGCCAGCAGCTTGGCAGGTAGCTCCTACAATGAGCAGTTCTTC.

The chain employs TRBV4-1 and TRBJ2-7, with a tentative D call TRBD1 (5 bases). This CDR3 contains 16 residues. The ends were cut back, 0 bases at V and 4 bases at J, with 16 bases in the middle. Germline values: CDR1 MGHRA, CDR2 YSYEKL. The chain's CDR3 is CASSQEFGAEFYEQYF. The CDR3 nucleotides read TGCGCCAGCAGCCAAGAATTTGGGGCAGAATTTTACGAGCAGTACTTC.

The CDR3 bases are TGTGCCAGTAGTATCCTCGGACAGGGTGGCAATCAGCCCCAGCATTTT. Protein sequence: CASSILGQGGNQPQHF. This chain joins TRBV19 and TRBJ1-5; 8 bases line up with TRBD1. This CDR3 is built from 16 residues. V lost 3 bases and J lost 2; bases outside the gene matches: 6. Germline V gene sequence: CDR1 LNHDA, CDR2 SQIVND (reference sequence).

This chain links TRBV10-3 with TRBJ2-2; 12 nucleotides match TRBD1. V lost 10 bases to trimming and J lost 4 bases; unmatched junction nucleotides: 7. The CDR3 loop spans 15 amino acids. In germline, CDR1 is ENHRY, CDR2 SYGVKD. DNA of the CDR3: TGTGCCACCGAGGGGACAGGGGGCCGCACCGGGGAGCTGTTTTTT. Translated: CATEGTGGRTGELFF.

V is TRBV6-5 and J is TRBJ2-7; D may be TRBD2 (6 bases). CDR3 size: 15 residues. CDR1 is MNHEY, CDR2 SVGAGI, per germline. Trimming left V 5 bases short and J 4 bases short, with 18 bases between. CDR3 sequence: CASSPTGGRLYEQYF. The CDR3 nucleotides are TGTGCCAGCAGTCCTACAGGTGGGAGGCTTTACGAGCAGTACTTC.

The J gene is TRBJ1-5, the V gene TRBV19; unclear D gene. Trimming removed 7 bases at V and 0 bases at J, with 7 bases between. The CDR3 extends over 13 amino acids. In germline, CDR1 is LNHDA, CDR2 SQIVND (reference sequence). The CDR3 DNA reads TGTGCCAGTACGGGTTATAGCAATCAGCCCCAGCATTTT. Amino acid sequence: CASTGYSNQPQHF.

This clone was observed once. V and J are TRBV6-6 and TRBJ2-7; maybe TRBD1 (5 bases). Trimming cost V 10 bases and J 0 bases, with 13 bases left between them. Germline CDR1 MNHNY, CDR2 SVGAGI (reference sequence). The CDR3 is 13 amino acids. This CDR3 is CATGQGTSYEQYF. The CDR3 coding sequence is TGTGCCACAGGGCAGGGAACCTCCTACGAGCAGTACTTC.

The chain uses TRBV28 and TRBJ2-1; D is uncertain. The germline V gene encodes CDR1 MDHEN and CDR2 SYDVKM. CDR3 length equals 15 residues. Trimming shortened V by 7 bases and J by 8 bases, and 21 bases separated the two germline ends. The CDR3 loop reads CASTPRAPMVHEQFF. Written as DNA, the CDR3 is TGTGCCAGCACCCCTAGGGCGCCAATGGTCCATGAGCAGTTCTTC.

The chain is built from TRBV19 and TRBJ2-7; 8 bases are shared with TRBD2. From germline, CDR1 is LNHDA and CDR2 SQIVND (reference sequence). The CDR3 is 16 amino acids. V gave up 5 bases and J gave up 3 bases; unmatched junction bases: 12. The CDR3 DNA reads TGTGCCAGTAGTCCCCCGGGGCGGGGGGTCTTCTACGAGCAGTACTTC. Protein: CASSPPGRGVFYEQYF.

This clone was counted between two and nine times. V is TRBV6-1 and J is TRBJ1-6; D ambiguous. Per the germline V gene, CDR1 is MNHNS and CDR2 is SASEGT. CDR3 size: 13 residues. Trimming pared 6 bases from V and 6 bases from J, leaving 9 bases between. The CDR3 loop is CASRTALNSPLHF. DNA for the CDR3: TGTGCCAGCAGGACGGCACTTAATTCACCCCTCCACTTT.

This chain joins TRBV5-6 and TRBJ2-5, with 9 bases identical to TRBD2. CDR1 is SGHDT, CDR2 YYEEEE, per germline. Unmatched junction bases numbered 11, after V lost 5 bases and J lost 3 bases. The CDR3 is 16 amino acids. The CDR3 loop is CASSRALGTSKETQYF. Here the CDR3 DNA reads TGTGCCAGCAGTAGGGCTCTAGGGACTAGCAAAGAGACCCAGTACTTC.

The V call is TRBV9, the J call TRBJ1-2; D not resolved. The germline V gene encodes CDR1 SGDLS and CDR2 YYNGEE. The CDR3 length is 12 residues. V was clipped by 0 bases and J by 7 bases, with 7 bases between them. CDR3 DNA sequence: TGTGCCAGCAGCGTAGATGAAGCTGGCTACACCTTC. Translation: CASSVDEAGYTF. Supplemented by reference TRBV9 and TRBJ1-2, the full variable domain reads DSGVTQTPKHLITATGQRVTLRCSPRSGDLSVYWYQQSLDQGLQFLIQYYNGEERAKGNILERFSAQQFPDLHSELNLSSLELGDSALYFCASSVDEAGYTFGSGTRLTVV.

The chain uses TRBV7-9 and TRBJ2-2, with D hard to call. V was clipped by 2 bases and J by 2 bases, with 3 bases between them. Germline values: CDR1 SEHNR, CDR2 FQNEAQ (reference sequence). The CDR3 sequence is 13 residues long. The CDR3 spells CASSLSNTGELFF. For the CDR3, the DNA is TGTGCCAGCAGCTTATCCAACACCGGGGAGCTGTTTTTT.

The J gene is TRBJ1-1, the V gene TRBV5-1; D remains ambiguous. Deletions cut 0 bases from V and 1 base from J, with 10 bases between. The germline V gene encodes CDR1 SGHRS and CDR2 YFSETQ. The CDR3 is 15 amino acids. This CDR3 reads CASSLVGQTNTEAFF. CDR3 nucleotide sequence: TGCGCCAGCAGCTTGGTGGGTCAAACGAACACTGAAGCTTTCTTT.

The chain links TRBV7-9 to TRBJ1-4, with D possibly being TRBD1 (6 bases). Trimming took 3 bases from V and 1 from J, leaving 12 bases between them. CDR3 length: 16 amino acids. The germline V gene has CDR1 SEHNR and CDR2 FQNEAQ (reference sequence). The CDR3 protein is CASSFAGARTNEKLFF. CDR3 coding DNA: TGTGCCAGCAGCTTTGCAGGGGCTAGAACTAATGAAAAACTGTTTTTT.

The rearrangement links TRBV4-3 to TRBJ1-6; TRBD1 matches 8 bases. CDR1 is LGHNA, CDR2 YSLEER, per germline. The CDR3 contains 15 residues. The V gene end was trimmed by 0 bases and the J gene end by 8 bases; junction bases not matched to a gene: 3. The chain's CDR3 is CASSQDDRGHSPLHF. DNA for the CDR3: TGCGCCAGCAGCCAAGATGACAGGGGACATTCACCCCTCCACTTT.

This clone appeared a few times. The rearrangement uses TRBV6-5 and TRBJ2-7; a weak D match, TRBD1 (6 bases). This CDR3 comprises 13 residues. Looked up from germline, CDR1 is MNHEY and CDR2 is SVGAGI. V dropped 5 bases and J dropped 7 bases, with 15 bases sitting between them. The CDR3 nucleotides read TGTGCCAGCAGTCGAAAACAGGGACGGGAGCAGTACGTC. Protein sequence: CASSRKQGREQYV.